This T cell receptor beta chain comes out of a study of cytomegalovirus exposure and HLA in healthy donors. Study information: The platform used for the roughly 130 validation repertoires matched that of the approximately 640 first-cohort repertoires, a later analysis reported.

In the case of this clone: The antigen is undetermined.

Study results and limitations: Subsequent analysis found a tendency for first-cohort TCR clusters to co-occur within the approximately 130 validation repertoires. Per published reports, the classifier diagnosed cytomegalovirus status with high specificity and sensitivity. Whilst most TCR sequences proved rare, a subset of public TCRs occurred across many donors.

Sequenced by immunoSEQ multiplex PCR; TCRdb stores in-frame clones only, minus some. The sample yields hundreds of thousands of clones, about nine tenths seen once. The sequencing sample was made of PBMCs. This sequence was found in a woman aged 18-29 years in good health and CMV-seropositive.

CDR3 region: CASSPRRAPYEQYF. DNA of the CDR3: TGTGCCAGCAGCCCCCGGCGAGCGCCCTACGAGCAGTACTTC. The V gene is TRBV9, the J gene TRBJ2-7; unclear D gene. The germline gives CDR1 SGDLS, CDR2 YYNGEE. The CDR3 has 14 residues. Trimming left V 4 bases short and J 2 bases short, with 13 bases between. The full variable domain, with the rest looked up from reference TRBV9 and TRBJ2-7, is DSGVTQTPKHLITATGQRVTLRCSPRSGDLSVYWYQQSLDQGLQFLIQYYNGEERAKGNILERFSAQQFPDLHSELNLSSLELGDSALYFCASSPRRAPYEQYFGPGTRLTVT.